What follows describes a single T cell receptor beta chain. The target antigen is unknown. Blood sampling was done at baseline, cycle 4 day 1, and cycle 7 day 1. Libraries were prepared by immunoSEQ multiplex PCR; TCRdb keeps only in-frame clonotypes and omits some of them. The sample gives tens of thousands of clones, around 82% of which show up once; 3.5% to 4.5% is in the top ten. The sample originates from a study of OX40 agonist ivuxolimab in advanced cancers. Study in general: Clinicians treated patients with ivuxolimab, an agonistic anti-OX40 (CD134) antibody.

Study-level points and caveats: Among expanded peripheral T cells, antigen specificity went undetermined.

The sample in question was CD4+ or CD8+ T cells sorted from blood, obtained in a trial of the OX40 agonist ivuxolimab. This sequence was found in an adult with an advanced solid tumor such as melanoma, head and neck, liver or kidney cancer.

CDR3 residues: CASSFKGRLYEQYF. In DNA, the CDR3 is TGTGCCAGCAGTTTTAAGGGACGGCTCTACGAGCAGTACTTC. The chain employs TRBV28 and TRBJ2-7, with D perhaps given as TRBD1 or TRBD2 (5 bases each). Germline V gene data show CDR1 as MDHEN and CDR2 as SYDVKM. With 3 bases removed from V and 3 bases from J, the gap between germline ends came to 12 bases. The CDR3 consists of 14 residues.